This TCR beta chain was profiled in a study of blood T cell repertoires in COVID-19. Study background: Sites across the United States, Italy and Spain contributed samples from acute and convalescent COVID-19. The cDNA or gDNA used as material had been derived from T cells, B-cell-depleted T cells, or PBMCs.

Authors' methods: Amplified reference gene primers provided the basis for estimating nucleated cell counts. The data were produced by immunoSEQ multiplex PCR, yet TCRdb's version contains in-frame clones alone and is incomplete. V, J and clone size were drawn from that table, and D and trimming were deduced from the DNA. The table lists approximately 180,000 clones, 85% to 90% of them singletons. Germline loops: CDR1 SSHAT, CDR2 FNYEAQ (reference sequence). This CDR3 contains 16 residues. Participants had their cohort set by participant-reported clinical history. Comments on this clone: A junction boundary mismatches the germline segment, possibly from a read error.

The sequence was obtained from a middle-aged man who had recovered from COVID-19. The sample consisted of PBMCs or T cells enriched from blood (not recorded which). The genes are TRBV7-7 and TRBJ2-2; D remains unclear. The CDR3 DNA reads TGTGCTAGCAGCTTAACCAGCGTCACGAACACCGGGGAGCTGTTTTTT. Translation: CASSLTSVTNTGELFF.